This TCR beta chain was identified during a study of OX40 agonist ivuxolimab in advanced cancers. With respect to the entire study: Ivuxolimab, which targeted the costimulatory receptor OX40 (CD134), was an agonistic, fully human IgG2 monoclonal antibody. Peripheral TCRbeta sequencing was intended to test whether TCR sequence diversity was altered and clonal T-cell expansion was caused by ivuxolimab. Partial responses were achieved by three dose-escalation patients, of whom one had hepatocellular carcinoma and two had cutaneous melanoma. The paper describes the monotherapy dose-escalation part (N ≈ 50 patients) of the phase I trial of ivuxolimab. In the dose-escalation cohort, about four fifths of patients were male, and the mean age was roughly 60 years with a range of roughly 20 to 80. Intravenous ivuxolimab was administered to patients every 2 weeks at six dose levels: 0.01, 0.1, 0.3, 1.5, 3 and 10 mg/kg. Of the approximately 50 dose-escalation patients, hepatocellular carcinoma was present in about 19, melanoma in roughly 15, renal cell carcinoma in 9 and head and neck cancer in 9. Patients were allowed to have had prior anti-PD-1, anti-PD-L1 or anti-CTLA-4 therapy, and 30% to 40% of the dose-escalation patients had been treated with checkpoint inhibitors.

This clone registers as medium-sized (0.01 to 0.1%) within its sample. This receptor's antigen is unknown. Nothing much larger sits one base from this clone, and base qualities are not available. What the work shows at the level of the full study, not this receptor alone: The antigen specificity of the clonally expanded peripheral T cells was not determined. After ivuxolimab, more expanded clones were found on average in CD8+ T cells than in CD4+ T cells. Clonal expansion of both CD4+ and CD8+ blood T cells was observed from baseline to week 6 at doses 0.1 to 3.0 mg/kg. Low levels of normalized T-cell clonal expansion were also seen in some patients who did not respond. In partial responders in the 0.1-3.0 mg/kg groups, normalized peripheral clonal expansion was found to be among the lowest, especially among CD8+ T cells.

Reading the germline V gene (reference sequence) gives CDR1 LNHDA and CDR2 SQIVND. Trimming at the junction amounts to 5 bases on V and 1 base on J, and the germline ends lie 12 bases apart. Taken from cysteine to phenylalanine, the CDR3 has 14 residues. Left in the record is the CDR3 DNA by itself, 42 bases read in frame from the first base. For sequencing of the TCRbeta CDR3 region, genomic DNA was extracted from the sorted cells. The immunoSEQ Assay was used for sequencing of TCRbeta CDR3 regions. TCRdb holds this immuneACCESS table with in-frame rearrangements only. Some clones are missing; in checked studies, unresolved V genes explain under half, and the rest has no known cause. Recorded for this sample are about 44,000 clones; roughly 87% of them occurred a single time. Jointly, the top ten make up roughly 18% of the sample. The trial excluded patients who had a history of autoimmune disease or who were on systemic immunosuppression. Peripheral blood for TCR sequencing was drawn from every dose cohort at baseline, at cycle 4 day 1 and at cycle 7 day 1. Samples came from an open-label, multicenter, first-in-human phase I dose-escalation trial of ivuxolimab. Adults with locally advanced or metastatic melanoma, renal cell carcinoma, hepatocellular carcinoma or head and neck squamous cell carcinoma were enrolled in the trial. Before TCR sequencing, CD4+ T cells and CD8+ T cells from peripheral blood were sorted into separate populations.

This TCR was recovered from an adult with an advanced solid tumor such as melanoma, head and neck, liver or kidney cancer. The receptor chain draws on TRBV19 and TRBJ2-7, with no confident D gene call. This material consisted of CD4+ or CD8+ T cells sorted from blood, taken in a trial of the OX40 agonist ivuxolimab. The DNA sequence is TGTGCCAGTAGTGCCAGTCCTGCATCCTACGAGCAGTACTTC. It specifies CASSASPASYEQYF.